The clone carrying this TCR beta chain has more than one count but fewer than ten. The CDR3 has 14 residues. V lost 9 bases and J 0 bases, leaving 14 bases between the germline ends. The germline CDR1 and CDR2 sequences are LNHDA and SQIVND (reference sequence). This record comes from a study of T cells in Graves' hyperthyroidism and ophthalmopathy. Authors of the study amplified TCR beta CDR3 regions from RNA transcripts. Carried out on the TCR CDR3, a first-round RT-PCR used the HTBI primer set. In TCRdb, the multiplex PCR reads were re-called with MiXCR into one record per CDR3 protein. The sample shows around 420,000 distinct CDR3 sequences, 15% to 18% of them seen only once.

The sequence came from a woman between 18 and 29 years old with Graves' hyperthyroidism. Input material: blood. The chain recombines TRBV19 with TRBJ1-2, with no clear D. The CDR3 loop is CASRFAKSNYGYTF. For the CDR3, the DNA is TGTGCCAGCCGTTTCGCAAAGTCTAACTATGGCTACACCTTC.